This TCR beta chain was sequenced during a study of blood T cell repertoires in COVID-19. Participants were aged roughly 18 to 100 years from about two dozen US areas. V gave up 5 bases and J gave up 7 bases, with 6 bases separating them. This CDR3 region has 12 residues. CDR1 is MNHEY and CDR2 is SVGAGI in the germline V gene. The sample holds a few counts of this clone. TCRdb keeps only in-frame clones here, not all; method: immunoSEQ multiplex PCR. The sample includes about 480,000 clones, 88% of them seen just once. The specimen was PBMCs or T cells enriched from blood (not recorded which). This sequence joins TRBV6-5 and TRBJ1-6; tentatively, D is TRBD1 (5 bases). The sequence came from a middle-aged woman who had recovered from COVID-19. CDR3 in DNA: TGTGCCAGCAGTCGACAGAATTCACCCCTCCACTTT. This gives the protein CASSRQNSPLHF.